This T cell receptor (beta chain) came from a study of T cell responses to AZD1222 COVID-19 vaccine. In the case of this clone: Its antigen is as yet unknown.

Sequenced by immunoSEQ multiplex PCR; TCRdb stores in-frame clones only, minus some. The sample holds 140,000 to 150,000 clones, about 94% seen once. CDR3 size: 15 residues. V lost 0 bases to trimming and J lost 5 bases; unmatched junction nucleotides: 6. Germline V CDR1 and CDR2: SGDLS, YYNGEE. The study's findings and limits: Recipients of AZD1222 seropositive at baseline numbered only 6 or 7. Every sample of the repertoires postdated the peak T cell response.

This material consisted of peripheral blood, taken 28 days after the second AZD1222 dose. The chain combines TRBV9 with TRBJ2-7; 9 bases align to TRBD2. This sequence was found in an adult who received the AZD1222 COVID-19 vaccine. The CDR3 DNA reads TGTGCCAGCAGCGTAGGGTCGCGGGGGGGCGACGAGCAGTACTTC. Protein sequence: CASSVGSRGGDEQYF.